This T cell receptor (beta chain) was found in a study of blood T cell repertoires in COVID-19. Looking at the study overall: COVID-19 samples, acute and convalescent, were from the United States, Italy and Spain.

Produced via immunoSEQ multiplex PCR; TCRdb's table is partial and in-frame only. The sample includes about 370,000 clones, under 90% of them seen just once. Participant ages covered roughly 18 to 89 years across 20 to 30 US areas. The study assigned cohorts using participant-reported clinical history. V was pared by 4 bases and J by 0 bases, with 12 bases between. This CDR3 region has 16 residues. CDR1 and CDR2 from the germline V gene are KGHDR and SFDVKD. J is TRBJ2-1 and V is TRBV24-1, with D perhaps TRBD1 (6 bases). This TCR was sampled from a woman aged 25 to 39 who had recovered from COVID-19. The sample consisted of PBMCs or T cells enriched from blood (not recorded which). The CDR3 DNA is TGTGCCACCAGTGACAGCGGACAGACCTCCTACAATGAGCAGTTCTTC. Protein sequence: CATSDSGQTSYNEQFF.